These T cell receptor beta chains were read from a single sample in a study of CD8 T cells in Susac syndrome. TCRdb re-analysed the immunoSEQ multiplex PCR reads in MiXCR, keeping a single row per CDR3 protein. Here the sample spans 100,000 to 150,000 distinct CDR3 sequences, more than 90% being singletons. The material sequenced was CD4+ T cells from PBMCs. Every receptor here comes from a human donor in good health. The CDR3 runs from the conserved cysteine through the conserved F or W. A D gene is named only where the DNA matches it firmly. Only some rows state a clone size, as once, few, many or a class for expanded clones.

- | TRBJ2-2 | 14 | TRBV20-1 | - | TGCAGTGCCGTACGCGACAGGAACACCGGGGAGCTGTTTTTT | CSAVRDRNTGELFF
TRBD1 | TRBJ2-1 | 15 | TRBV10-3 | - | TGTGCCATCAGTGAGGGGACAGGGCGTTACAATGAGCAGTTCTTC | CAISEGTGRYNEQFF
- | TRBJ1-5 | 13 | TRBV12-3/TRBV12-4 | once | TGTGCCAGCAGTCCTCTGGAGGAGATGCCCCAGCATTTT | CASSPLEEMPQHF
TRBD2 | TRBJ2-7 | 17 | TRBV6-1 | - | TGTGCCAGCAGTCCCTACCGAAATGGGAGGGTTATGTACGAGCAGTACTTC | CASSPYRNGRVMYEQYF
- | TRBJ1-6 | 13 | TRBV12-3/TRBV12-4 | - | TGTGCCAGCAGTTTCCAGGGAAATTCACCCCTCCACTTT | CASSFQGNSPLHF
TRBD1 | TRBJ2-2 | 14 | TRBV29-1 | - | TGCAGCGTTGGACAGGGCGGTTACACCGGGGAGCTGTTTTTT | CSVGQGGYTGELFF
- | TRBJ2-7 | 14 | TRBV29-1 | - | TGCAGCGTTCGACCCGCCTACGGAGGGTTGGAGCAGTACTTC | CSVRPAYGGLEQYF
- | TRBJ1-3 | 16 | TRBV3-1 | - | TGTGCCAGCAGCCAAGATCCGATTACCCATGGAAACACCATATATTTT | CASSQDPITHGNTIYF
- | TRBJ2-1 | 15 | TRBV19 | - | TGTGCCAGTAGTCTCCCCAGCGGTCCCTACAATGAGCAGTTCTTC | CASSLPSGPYNEQFF
- | TRBJ2-5 | 14 | TRBV3-1 | - | TGTGCCAGCAGCCAAGATCGAGGACCCGGGCCCCAGTACTTC | CASSQDRGPGPQYF
- | TRBJ1-1 | 15 | TRBV5-5 | - | TGTGCCAGCAGCCTAGACGGCCAGGGAAACACTGAAGCTTTCTTT | CASSLDGQGNTEAFF
- | TRBJ1-4 | 13 | TRBV5-1 | - | TGCGCCAGCAGCTTGGGCGTAAATGAAAAACTGTTTTTT | CASSLGVNEKLFF
- | TRBJ1-2 | 16 | TRBV6-2/TRBV6-3 | - | TGTGCCAGCAGTTACCTCTTTTCAGGCGGAACGTCTGGCTACACCTTC | CASSYLFSGGTSGYTF
- | TRBJ1-1 | 17 | TRBV18 | - | TGTGCCAGCTCTCCAAACCAGGAACTAGGCGTGAACACTGAAGCTTTCTTT | CASSPNQELGVNTEAFF
- | TRBJ1-1 | 11 | TRBV3-1 | - | TGTGCCAGCAGCCAAGACCAAAGGGCTTTCTTT | CASSQDQRAFF
- | TRBJ1-3 | 18 | TRBV7-9 | - | TGTGCCAGCAGCCGAAGACCAGGGAAAAAGAGCTCTGGAAACACCATATATTTT | CASSRRPGKKSSGNTIYF
- | TRBJ1-2 | 14 | TRBV7-9 | - | TGTGCCAGCAGCTTAGGGGTAGGGGACTATGGCTACACCTTC | CASSLGVGDYGYTF
- | TRBJ1-1 | 14 | TRBV29-1 | - | TGCAGCGCCGGAAGGGGGGGCCCGAACACTGAAGCTTTCTTT | CSAGRGGPNTEAFF
- | TRBJ2-3 | 14 | TRBV7-2 | - | TGTGCCAGCAGCACCGGGACGTTGGCAGATACGCAGTATTTT | CASSTGTLADTQYF
- | TRBJ2-5 | 15 | TRBV6-2/TRBV6-3 | - | TGTGCCAGCAGTTACGACGCGAGGGACCAAGAGACCCAGTACTTC | CASSYDARDQETQYF
- | TRBJ2-2 | 14 | TRBV5-1 | - | TGCGCCAGCAGCTTGGCCAGTGTCACCGGGGAGCTGTTTTTT | CASSLASVTGELFF
TRBD1 | TRBJ2-7 | 15 | TRBV27 | - | TGTGCCAGCAGTTTCTATAGGACAGGCCACTACGAGCAGTACTTC | CASSFYRTGHYEQYF
- | TRBJ2-5 | 13 | TRBV30 | - | TGTGCCTGGTCTGGCGGGTACCAAGAGACCCAGTACTTC | CAWSGGYQETQYF
- | TRBJ2-7 | 15 | TRBV7-9 | - | TGTGCCAGCAGCTTACCGGAAGGGGGGGCCTACGAGCAGTACTTC | CASSLPEGGAYEQYF
- | TRBJ2-3 | 13 | TRBV5-6 | few | TGTGCCAGCAGCTTGCGGGGCCCGGATACGCAGTATTTT | CASSLRGPDTQYF
- | TRBJ1-4 | 15 | TRBV20-1 | - | TGCAGTGCTAGAGATTCAGGGTCCCTCGGGGAAAAACTGTTTTTT | CSARDSGSLGEKLFF
TRBD2 | TRBJ2-7 | 17 | TRBV6-2/TRBV6-3 | - | TGTGCCAGCAGTTACAACCCCGGACTAGCGGGATCCTACGAGCAGTACTTC | CASSYNPGLAGSYEQYF
- | TRBJ1-1 | 12 | TRBV20-1 | - | TGCAGTGCTATGGGGGAGAGGACTGAAGCTTTCTTT | CSAMGERTEAFF
TRBD1 | TRBJ2-5 | 16 | TRBV3-1 | - | TGTGCCAGCAGCCATCCCAGGGACAGGGGGCAAGAGACCCAGTACTTC | CASSHPRDRGQETQYF
- | TRBJ2-3 | 13 | TRBV7-8 | - | TGTGCCAGCACCCTCCACAACACAGATACGCAGTATTTT | CASTLHNTDTQYF
TRBD2 | TRBJ2-2 | 17 | TRBV6-5 | - | TGTGCCAGCAGTTATTGGGCTAGCGGGAAGAACACCGGGGAGCTGTTTTTT | CASSYWASGKNTGELFF
- | TRBJ1-1 | 15 | TRBV3-1 | - | TGTGCCAGCAGCCAAGTTGGCCGGTTGAACACTGAAGCTTTCTTT | CASSQVGRLNTEAFF
- | TRBJ1-1 | 13 | TRBV5-4 | - | TGTGCCAGCAGCTCATATCGGAACACTGAAGCTTTCTTT | CASSSYRNTEAFF
- | TRBJ2-7 | 15 | TRBV5-1 | - | TGCGCCAGCAGCTTGGAAGCAGGGCAATACTACGAGCAGTACTTC | CASSLEAGQYYEQYF
TRBD2 | TRBJ2-7 | 15 | TRBV30 | - | TGTGCCTGGAGTACGGCCCTAGCGGGAGCCGCCGTCGTGTACTTC | CAWSTALAGAAVVYF
TRBD1 | TRBJ1-2 | 13 | TRBV20-1 | - | TGCAGTGCTCCCCCGGGACAGGGGGGGAGCTACACCTTC | CSAPPGQGGSYTF
- | TRBJ1-3 | 13 | TRBV25-1 | once | TGTGCCAGCAGTCGGTCGGGCGGAAACACCATATATTTT | CASSRSGGNTIYF
- | TRBJ2-6 | 14 | TRBV7-7 | few | TGTGCTAGCAGCTCGGACTCTGGGGCCAACGTCCTGACTTTC | CASSSDSGANVLTF
- | TRBJ1-1 | 15 | TRBV7-2 | - | TGTGCCAGCAGCTACCAGACATACTTGAACACTGAAGCTTTCTTT | CASSYQTYLNTEAFF
- | TRBJ1-2 | 13 | TRBV30 | - | TGTGCCTGGAAAAACGGCGGAGGGCTAGGCTACACCTTC | CAWKNGGGLGYTF
- | TRBJ2-3 | 16 | TRBV7-6 | - | TGTGCCAGCAGCTTAGTGAGCGGACCAACGGGGGATACGCAGTATTTT | CASSLVSGPTGDTQYF
TRBD2 | TRBJ2-1 | 15 | TRBV6-2/TRBV6-3 | - | TGTGCCAGCAGTTCCCAGGCTAGCGGGAGTAATGAGCAGTTCTTC | CASSSQASGSNEQFF
- | TRBJ2-1 | 14 | TRBV5-1 | - | TGCGCCAGCAGCTTGAGGTCGGCAGACGATGAGCAGTTCTTC | CASSLRSADDEQFF
TRBD1 | TRBJ2-7 | 15 | TRBV5-1 | - | TGCGCCAGCAGCCGAACCGGGACAGGATCTAACGAGCAGTACTTC | CASSRTGTGSNEQYF
- | TRBJ2-7 | 16 | TRBV11-2 | - | TGTGCCAGCAGCTTAGCCCGCGGGACCTTAAGCTACGAGCAGTACTTC | CASSLARGTLSYEQYF
- | TRBJ2-4 | 13 | TRBV19 | - | TGTGCCAGTACCGGGACAGCCAAAAACATTCAGTACTTC | CASTGTAKNIQYF
TRBD1 | TRBJ2-7 | 15 | TRBV3-1 | - | TGTGCCAGCAGCCAGGGTTGGACAGGGGAATACGAGCAGTACTTC | CASSQGWTGEYEQYF
TRBD2 | TRBJ2-1 | 18 | TRBV29-1 | - | TGCAGCGTTGAACATCGGGGGCTAGCGGGACGTACGGGTGACCCGCAGTTCTTC | CSVEHRGLAGRTGDPQFF
- | TRBJ2-5 | 14 | TRBV29-1 | - | TGCAGCGTTGAAGGGCACGGCTACCAAGAGACCCAGTACTTC | CSVEGHGYQETQYF
- | TRBJ2-3 | 15 | TRBV7-6 | - | TGTGCCAGCAGCTCCCTAAGGTTGGTGACAGATACGCAGTATTTT | CASSSLRLVTDTQYF
- | TRBJ2-5 | 15 | TRBV5-4 | - | TGTGCCAGCAGCTTGGCAACAACGGGAGACGTAACCCAGTACTTC | CASSLATTGDVTQYF
TRBD2 | TRBJ2-1 | 15 | TRBV11-2 | - | TGTGCCAGCAGCATGCAGCGGGAAGCCCACAATGAGCAGTTCTTC | CASSMQREAHNEQFF
TRBD1 | TRBJ2-1 | 17 | TRBV15 | - | TGTGCCACCAGCAGAGAACCTGGGGGACAGGCCAACAATGAGCAGTTCTTC | CATSREPGGQANNEQFF
TRBD1 | TRBJ2-1 | 15 | TRBV6-2/TRBV6-3 | - | TGTGCCAGCAGTCGAACAGGGGGAACCTACAATGAGCAGTTCTTC | CASSRTGGTYNEQFF
- | TRBJ1-5 | 15 | TRBV5-1 | - | TGCGCCAGCAGCTTGGTGGCAGGGACTAATCAGCCCCAGCATTTT | CASSLVAGTNQPQHF
TRBD2 | TRBJ2-1 | 15 | TRBV9 | - | TGTGCCAGCAGCGTAGTTAGCGGGAGCTACAATGAGCAGTTCTTC | CASSVVSGSYNEQFF